This TCR beta chain derives from a study of T cell responses to AZD1222 COVID-19 vaccine. In the study overall: Second doses were pooled across both intervals (about 4 or about 12 weeks).

The length of the CDR3 is 13 residues. V lost 5 bases and J lost 6, with 10 bases in between. Germline V gives CDR1 MNHEY, CDR2 SMNVEV (reference sequence). The assay was immunoSEQ multiplex PCR, and TCRdb's table has in-frame clones only and misses some. The sample includes some 99,000 clones, more than 70% of them seen just once. The sequenced sample was peripheral blood, obtained on day 0 of AZD1222 vaccination. The TCR originated in an adult in good health. The rearrangement uses TRBV27 and TRBJ1-4; D possibly corresponds to TRBD1 (6 bases). The CDR3 DNA reads TGTGCCAGCAGTGGTCCAGGGGATGAAAAACTGTTTTTT. This gives the protein CASSGPGDEKLFF.